The T cell receptor beta chain described here comes from a study of tumor-infiltrating lymphocytes in primary liver carcinoma. The input was approximately 500 ng total RNA; TCR beta cDNA was made from it with a constant-region primer. Sequencing libraries for TCR beta derived from three nested multiplex PCR rounds that used slightly modified ARM-PCR. TRBV1-TRBV30 forward primers paired with a C-beta reverse primer drove the first two PCR rounds, about 10 cycles each. TCRdb independently ran MiXCR on the multiplex PCR reads; one entry per CDR3 protein. In the table there are approximately 310,000 distinct CDR3 sequences, roughly 60% of which are singletons. From germline, CDR1 is SGHAT and CDR2 FQNNGV. Trimming removed 1 base from V and 4 bases from J; junction bases left unmatched: 4. The CDR3 has 15 amino acids. This clonotype has a count of ten or more. What it binds is not known. Out of unsorted whole blood came the blood RNA, and germline DNA was extracted as well.

Study-level points and caveats: Tumor top-250-clone fraction significantly exceeded that of blood (p = 0.039). Compared with tumor region pairs, tumor-adjacent and tumor-blood pairs overlapped less. No comparison of CD4+ and CD8+ repertoires was made, since the samples were bulk unsorted.

What was sequenced was peripheral blood. This chain links TRBV11-2 with TRBJ2-1; 7 bases are shared with TRBD2. The clonotype comes from a man in his forties or fifties with primary liver carcinoma and hepatitis B virus infection. As DNA, the CDR3 is TGTGCCAGCAGCTTAGGCGGGAGTACATACAATGAGCAGTTCTTC. This codes for CASSLGGSTYNEQFF.